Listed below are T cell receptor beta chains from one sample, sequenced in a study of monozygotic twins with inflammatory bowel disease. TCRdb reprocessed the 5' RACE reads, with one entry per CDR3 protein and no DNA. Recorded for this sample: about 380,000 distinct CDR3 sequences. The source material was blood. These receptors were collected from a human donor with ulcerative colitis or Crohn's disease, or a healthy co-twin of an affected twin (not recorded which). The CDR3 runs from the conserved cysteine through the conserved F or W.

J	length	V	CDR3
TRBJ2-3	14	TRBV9	CASSRSYGMDTQYF
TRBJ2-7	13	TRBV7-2	CASRQGSSYEQYF
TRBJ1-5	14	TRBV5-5	CASSGGQGRQPQHF
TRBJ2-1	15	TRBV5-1	CASSLEWQGEGEQFF
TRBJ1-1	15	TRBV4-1	CASSQVISRGTEAFF
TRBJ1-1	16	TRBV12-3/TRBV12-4	CASSTRTGRANTEAFF
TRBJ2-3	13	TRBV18	CASSPFDTDTQYF
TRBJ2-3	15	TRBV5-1	CASSLDGAGTDTQYF
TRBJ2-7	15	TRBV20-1	CSASPRQLAFSEQYF
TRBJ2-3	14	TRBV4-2	CASSQEDTPDTQYF
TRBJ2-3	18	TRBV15	CATSRAPPGSEVSDTQYF
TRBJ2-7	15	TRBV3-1	CASSQGGQGRGEQYF
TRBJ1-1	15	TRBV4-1	CASSQVTGGDPEAFF
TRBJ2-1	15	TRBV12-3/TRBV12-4	CASSTPRGPYNEQFF
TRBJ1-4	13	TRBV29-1	CSVDGGGSEKLFF
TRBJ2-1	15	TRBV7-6	CASSTDRGRYNEQFF
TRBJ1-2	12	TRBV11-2	CASSQGIDGYTF
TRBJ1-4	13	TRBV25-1	CASSSRVREKLFF
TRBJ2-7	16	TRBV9	CASSVAPGDSGYEQYF
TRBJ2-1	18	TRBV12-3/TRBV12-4	CASSLGEGVAGAQNEQFF
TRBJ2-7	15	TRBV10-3	CAISEPPTGTYEQYF
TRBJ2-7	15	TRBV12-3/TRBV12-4	CASSLAPATLYEQYF
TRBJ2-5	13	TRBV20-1	CSAGRGNQETQYF
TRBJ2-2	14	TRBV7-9	CASSGVRVPGELFF
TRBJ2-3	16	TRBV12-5	CASGSNSGGFVDTQYF
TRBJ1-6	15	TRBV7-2	CASSGGTGVHSPLHF
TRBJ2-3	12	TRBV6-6	CASRASTDTQYF
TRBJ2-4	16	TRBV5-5	CASSLVVSSHKNIQYF
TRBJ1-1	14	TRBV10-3	CAISDRQTNTEAFF
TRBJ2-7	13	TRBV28	CASSFYRAGEQYF
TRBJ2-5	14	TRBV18	CASSPPPEGETQYF
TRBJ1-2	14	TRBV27	CASSTTGGSYGYTF
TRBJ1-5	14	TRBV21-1	CASHDRGPNQPQHF
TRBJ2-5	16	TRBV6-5	CASSLRDRNLQETQYF
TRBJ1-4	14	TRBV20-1	CSAQQGAANEKLFF
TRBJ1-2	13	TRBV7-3	CASSLRANYGYTF
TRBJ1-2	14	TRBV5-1	CASSFSDRGYGYTF
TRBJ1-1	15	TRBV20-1	CSAFGDLRVNTEAFF
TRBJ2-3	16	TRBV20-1	CSASIVRGGPADTQYF
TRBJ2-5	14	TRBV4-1	CASSQVPGQETQYF
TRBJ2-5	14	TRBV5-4	CASSTGGTEETQYF
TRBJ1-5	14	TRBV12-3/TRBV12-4	CASSFGDRGQPQHF
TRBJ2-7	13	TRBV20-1	CSAGGLSSYEQYF
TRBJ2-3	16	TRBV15	CATKQLAGVLTDTQYF
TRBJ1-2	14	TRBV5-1	CASSLDMEGGGYTF
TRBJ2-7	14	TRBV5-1	CASSLAGQGEEQYF
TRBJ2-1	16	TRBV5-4	CASSFKRGELHNEQFF
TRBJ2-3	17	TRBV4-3	CASSQDSTGAYTDTQYF
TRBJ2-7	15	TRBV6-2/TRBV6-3	CASSFEFGDSYEQYF
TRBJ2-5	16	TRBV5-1	CASSPLVAGAQETQYF